This TCR beta chain was sequenced for a study of post-analysis software for immune sequencing data. In the study overall: Some patients lacked subtype; others had relapsing-remitting, secondary progressive or progressive-relapsing disease. Study outcomes and limitations: There were five TRBV segments more frequent in patients than controls, and TRBV5-6, TRBV5-1 and TRBV20-1 were among them. Significantly lower normalized Chao1 diversity was found in patients with multiple sclerosis relative to controls.

Germline V gene data show CDR1 as SGHRS and CDR2 as YFSETQ. Trimming left V 4 bases short and J 2 bases short, with 21 bases between. The CDR3 spans 17 residues. Note on this clonotype: Its antigen remains unidentified.

Unique molecular identifiers were present in the TCR beta cDNA libraries. TCRdb analysed the PCR reads with MiXCR anew, one entry per CDR3 protein. The data contain 800,000 to 950,000 distinct CDR3 sequences, approximately 57% of them singletons. The source material was blood. The TCR comes from a girl aged 10 to 17 with multiple sclerosis. The genes are TRBV5-1 and TRBJ2-5, with D tentatively TRBD1 (5 bases). For the CDR3, the DNA is TGCGCCAGCAGCCCCCCCCGGCAGGGCAGAGCTCAAGAGACCCAGTACTTC. This translates into CASSPPRQGRAQETQYF.